This T cell receptor beta chain came from a study of cytomegalovirus exposure and HLA in healthy donors. Looking at the study overall: One earlier analysis, a look at 180 million or so T cells, found roughly 120 million unique TCR beta sequences. General observations from the study: The records held CMV serostatus as the only immune exposure information. In vitro experiments confirmed that three CMV-associated chains were specific for CMV antigens. The authors enumerated 150 to 200 TCR beta chains as linked to cytomegalovirus.

13 Jbeta primers and 60 Vbeta primers were used for the PCR. Generated by immunoSEQ multiplex PCR, the TCRdb table keeps only in-frame clones and is missing some. Among some 93,000 clones, approximately 83% were seen once, and the ten largest hold about 3.8%. A remark on this clone: Its antigen remains unidentified.

Trimming shortened V by 3 bases and J by 2 bases, and 13 bases separated the two germline ends. Germline V lookup: CDR1 SEHNR, CDR2 FQNEAQ (reference sequence). The CDR3 runs to 15 residues. What was sequenced was PBMCs. The origin of this receptor is a man over 45 in good health and CMV-seronegative. V gene TRBV7-9 combines with J gene TRBJ1-2; D is undetermined. The CDR3 bases are TGTGCCAGCAGCTTCCAGAGCGCCCGAAACTATGGCTACACCTTC. It yields the protein CASSFQSARNYGYTF. The full variable domain, with the rest looked up from reference TRBV7-9 and TRBJ1-2, is DTGVSQNPRHKITKRGQNVTFRCDPISEHNRLYWYRQTLGQGPEFLTYFQNEAQLEKSRLLSDRFSAERPKGSFSTLEIQRTEQGDSAMYLCASSFQSARNYGYTFGSGTRLTVV.